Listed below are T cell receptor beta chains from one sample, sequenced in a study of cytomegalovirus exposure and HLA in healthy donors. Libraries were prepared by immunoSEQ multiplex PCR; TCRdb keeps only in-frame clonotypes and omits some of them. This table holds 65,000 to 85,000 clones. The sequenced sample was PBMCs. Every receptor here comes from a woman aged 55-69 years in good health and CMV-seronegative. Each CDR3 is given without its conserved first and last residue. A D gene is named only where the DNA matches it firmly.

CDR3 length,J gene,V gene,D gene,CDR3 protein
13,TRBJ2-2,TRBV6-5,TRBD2,ASSYPGLAGGELF
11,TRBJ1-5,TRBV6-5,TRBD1,ASSPQGAQPQH
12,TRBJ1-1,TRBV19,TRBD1,ASSPRQGNTEAF
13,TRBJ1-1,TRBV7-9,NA,ASSLLAGHSTEAF
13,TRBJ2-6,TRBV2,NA,ASSVGSSGANVLT
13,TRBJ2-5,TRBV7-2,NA,ASSLARRETETQY
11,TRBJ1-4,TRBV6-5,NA,ASSQRGSEKLF
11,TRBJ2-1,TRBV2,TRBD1,ASGIRDRDEQF
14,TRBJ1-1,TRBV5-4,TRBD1,ASSLGYDRANTEAF
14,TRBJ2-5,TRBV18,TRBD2,ASSPPSRLAGETQY
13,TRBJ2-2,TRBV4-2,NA,AGSQEEGAGGELF
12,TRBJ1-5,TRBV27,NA,ASSFGVYGQPQH
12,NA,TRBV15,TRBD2,ATWFMGLHYEQY
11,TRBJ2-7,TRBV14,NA,ASSPHIYYEQY
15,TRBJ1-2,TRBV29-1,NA,SVEGPGVGVGNYGYT
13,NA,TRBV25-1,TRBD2,ASSEWTSDSYEQY
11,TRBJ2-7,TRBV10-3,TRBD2,AVSTSGFYEQY
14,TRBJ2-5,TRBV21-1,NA,ASSTPDMLAGETQY
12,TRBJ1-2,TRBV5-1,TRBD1,ASSLQGANYGYT
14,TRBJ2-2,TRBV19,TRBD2,ASRRLAGVSSGELF
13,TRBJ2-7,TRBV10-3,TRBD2,AIPPQREVRYEQY
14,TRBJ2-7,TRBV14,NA,ASSQETFGDSYEQY
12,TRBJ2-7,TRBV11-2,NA,ASSSPRLADGQY
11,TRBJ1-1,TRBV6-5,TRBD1,ASSGTGGTEAF
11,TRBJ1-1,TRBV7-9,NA,ASSATVNTEAF
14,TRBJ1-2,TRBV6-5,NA,ASSYPVSGFLRGYT
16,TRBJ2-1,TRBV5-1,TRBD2,ASSSGTSGRQIYNEQF
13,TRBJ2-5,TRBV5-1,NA,ASNVRGGSGETQY
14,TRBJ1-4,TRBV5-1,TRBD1,ASSLGGQGEGEKLF
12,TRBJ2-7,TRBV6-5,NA,ASRGDQTSYEQY
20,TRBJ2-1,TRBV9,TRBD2,ASSVSTPQTSGRASSYNEQF
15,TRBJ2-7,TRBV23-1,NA,ASSHGPYTGEPYEQY
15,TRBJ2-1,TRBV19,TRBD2,ASSIIGGRSSYNEQF
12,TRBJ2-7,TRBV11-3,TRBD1,ASSSHRGSYEQY
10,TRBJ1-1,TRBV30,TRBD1,AINPGGTEAF